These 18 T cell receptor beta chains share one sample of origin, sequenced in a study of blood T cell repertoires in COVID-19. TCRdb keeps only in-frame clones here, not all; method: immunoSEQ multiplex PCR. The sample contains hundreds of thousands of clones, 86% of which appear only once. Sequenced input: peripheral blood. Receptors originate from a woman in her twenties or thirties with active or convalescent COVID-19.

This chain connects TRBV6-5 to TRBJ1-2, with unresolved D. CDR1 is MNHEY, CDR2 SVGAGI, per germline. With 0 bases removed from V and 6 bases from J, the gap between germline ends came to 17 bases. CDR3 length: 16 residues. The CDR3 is CASSYSLVMKLDGYTF. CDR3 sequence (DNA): TGTGCCAGCAGTTACTCCTTGGTCATGAAACTAGATGGCTACACCTTC.

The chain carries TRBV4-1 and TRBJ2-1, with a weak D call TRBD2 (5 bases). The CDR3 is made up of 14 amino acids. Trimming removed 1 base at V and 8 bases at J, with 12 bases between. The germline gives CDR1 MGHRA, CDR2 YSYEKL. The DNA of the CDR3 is TGCGCCAGCAGCCAAGGGTCGGGGTTCTATGAGCAGTTCTTC. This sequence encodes CASSQGSGFYEQFF.

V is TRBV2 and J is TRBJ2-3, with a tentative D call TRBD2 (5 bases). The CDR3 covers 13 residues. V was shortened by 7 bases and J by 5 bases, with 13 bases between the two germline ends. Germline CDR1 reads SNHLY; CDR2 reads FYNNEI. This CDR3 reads CASNEGAGDTQYF. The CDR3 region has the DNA TGTGCCAGCAATGAGGGAGCTGGAGATACGCAGTATTTT.

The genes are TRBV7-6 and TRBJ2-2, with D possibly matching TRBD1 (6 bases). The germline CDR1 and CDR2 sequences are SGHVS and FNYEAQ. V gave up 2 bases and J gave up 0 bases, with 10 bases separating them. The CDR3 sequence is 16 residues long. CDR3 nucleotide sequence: TGTGCCAGCAGCTTACAGGGGCCGTCGAACACCGGGGAGCTGTTTTTT. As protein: CASSLQGPSNTGELFF.

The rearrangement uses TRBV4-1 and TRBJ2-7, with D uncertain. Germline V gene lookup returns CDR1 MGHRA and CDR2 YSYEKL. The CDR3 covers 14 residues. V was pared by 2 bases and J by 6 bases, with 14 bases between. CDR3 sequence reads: CASSQPGKLGEQYF. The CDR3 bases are TGCGCCAGCAGCCAACCAGGAAAGCTCGGCGAGCAGTACTTC.

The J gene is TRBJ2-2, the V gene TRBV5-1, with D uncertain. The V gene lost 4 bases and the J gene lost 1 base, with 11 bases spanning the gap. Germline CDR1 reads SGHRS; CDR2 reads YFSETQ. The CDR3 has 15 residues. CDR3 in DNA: TGCGCCAGCAGCCTCGTCCCCGGGAACACCGGGGAGCTGTTTTTT. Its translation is CASSLVPGNTGELFF.

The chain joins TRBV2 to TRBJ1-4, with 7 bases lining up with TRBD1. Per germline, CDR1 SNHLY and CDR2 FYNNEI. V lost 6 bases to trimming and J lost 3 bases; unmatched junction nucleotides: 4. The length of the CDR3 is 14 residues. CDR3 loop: CASRPQGANEKLFF. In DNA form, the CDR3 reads TGTGCCAGCAGACCCCAGGGGGCTAATGAAAAACTGTTTTTT.

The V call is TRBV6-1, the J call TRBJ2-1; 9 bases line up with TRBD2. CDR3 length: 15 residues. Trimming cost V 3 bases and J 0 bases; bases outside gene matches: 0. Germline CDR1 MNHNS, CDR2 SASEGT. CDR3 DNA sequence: TGTGCCAGCAGTGAGACTAGCGGCTCCTACAATGAGCAGTTCTTC. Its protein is CASSETSGSYNEQFF.

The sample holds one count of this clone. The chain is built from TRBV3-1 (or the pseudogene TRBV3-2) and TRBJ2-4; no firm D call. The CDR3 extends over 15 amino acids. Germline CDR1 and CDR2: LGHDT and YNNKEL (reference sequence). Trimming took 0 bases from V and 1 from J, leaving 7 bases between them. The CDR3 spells CASSQDVQAKNIQYF. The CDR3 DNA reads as TGTGCCAGCAGCCAAGACGTGCAGGCCAAAAACATTCAGTACTTC.

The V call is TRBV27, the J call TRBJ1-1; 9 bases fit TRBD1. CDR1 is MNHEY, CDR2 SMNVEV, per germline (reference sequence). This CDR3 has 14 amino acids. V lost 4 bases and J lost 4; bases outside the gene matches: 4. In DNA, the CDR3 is TGTGCCAGCAGTTCGGGACAGGGCGGCACTGAAGCTTTCTTT. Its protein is CASSSGQGGTEAFF.

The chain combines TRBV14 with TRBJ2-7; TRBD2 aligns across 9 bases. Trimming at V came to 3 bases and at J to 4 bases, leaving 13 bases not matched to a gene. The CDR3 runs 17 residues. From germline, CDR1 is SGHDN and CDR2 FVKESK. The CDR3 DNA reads TGTGCCAGCAGCCACAATCCGCGGGCGGGGGGGGTTTACGAGCAGTACTTC. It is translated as CASSHNPRAGGVYEQYF.

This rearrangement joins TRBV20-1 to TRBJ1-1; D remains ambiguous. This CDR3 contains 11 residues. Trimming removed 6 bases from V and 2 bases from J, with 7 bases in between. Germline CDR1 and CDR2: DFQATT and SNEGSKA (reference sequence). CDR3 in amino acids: CSASQNTEAFF. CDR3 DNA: TGCAGTGCGTCACAAAACACTGAAGCTTTCTTT.

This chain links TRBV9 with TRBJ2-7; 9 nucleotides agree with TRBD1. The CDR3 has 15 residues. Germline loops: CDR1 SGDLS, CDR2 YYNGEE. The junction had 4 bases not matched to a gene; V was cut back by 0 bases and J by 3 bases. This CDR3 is CASSVGGQGLYEQYF. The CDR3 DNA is TGTGCCAGCAGCGTAGGGGGACAGGGCCTCTACGAGCAGTACTTC.

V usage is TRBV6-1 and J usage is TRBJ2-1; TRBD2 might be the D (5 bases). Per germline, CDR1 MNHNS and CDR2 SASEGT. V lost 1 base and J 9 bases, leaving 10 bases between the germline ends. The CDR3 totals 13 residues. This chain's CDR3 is CASSEVTGIEQFF. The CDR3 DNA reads TGTGCCAGCAGTGAAGTGACGGGGATTGAGCAGTTCTTC.

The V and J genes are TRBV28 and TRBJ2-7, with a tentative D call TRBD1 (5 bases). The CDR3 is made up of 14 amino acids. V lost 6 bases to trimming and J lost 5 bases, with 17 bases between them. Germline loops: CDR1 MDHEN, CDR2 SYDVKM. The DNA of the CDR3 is TGTGCCAGCAGCCCCCCAGCAGGGATCAACGAGCAGTACTTC. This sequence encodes CASSPPAGINEQYF.

The CDR3 DNA is TGTGCCAGCTCACCACAACCAGGGGGCAAGACTGGAAACACCATATATTTT. Residues: CASSPQPGGKTGNTIYF. The chain joins TRBV18 to TRBJ1-3; 8 bases agree with TRBD1. Trimming removed 1 base from V and 2 bases from J; junction bases left unmatched: 7. CDR3 length: 17 residues. Germline V gene lookup returns CDR1 KGHSH and CDR2 LQKENI.

For the CDR3, the DNA is TGTGCCAGCACCGGGACACCCTATAATTCACCCCTCCACTTT. Its translation: CASTGTPYNSPLHF. The chain couples TRBV2 to TRBJ1-6; perhaps TRBD1 as D (6 bases). The CDR3 covers 14 residues. CDR1 and CDR2 (germline): SNHLY, FYNNEI. Trimming took 7 bases from V and 2 from J, leaving 9 bases between them.

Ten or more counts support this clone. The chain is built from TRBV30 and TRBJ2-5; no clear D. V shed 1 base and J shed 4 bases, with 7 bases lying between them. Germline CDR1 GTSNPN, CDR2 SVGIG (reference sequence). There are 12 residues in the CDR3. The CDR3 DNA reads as TGTGCCTGGAGTGGTAGCACAGAGACCCAGTACTTC. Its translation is CAWSGSTETQYF. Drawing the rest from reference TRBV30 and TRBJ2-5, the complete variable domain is SQTIHQWPATLVQPVGSPLSLECTVEGTSNPNLYWYRQAAGRGLQLLFYSVGIGQISSEVPQNLSASRPQDRQFILSSKKLLLSDSGFYLCAWSGSTETQYFGPGTRLLVL.